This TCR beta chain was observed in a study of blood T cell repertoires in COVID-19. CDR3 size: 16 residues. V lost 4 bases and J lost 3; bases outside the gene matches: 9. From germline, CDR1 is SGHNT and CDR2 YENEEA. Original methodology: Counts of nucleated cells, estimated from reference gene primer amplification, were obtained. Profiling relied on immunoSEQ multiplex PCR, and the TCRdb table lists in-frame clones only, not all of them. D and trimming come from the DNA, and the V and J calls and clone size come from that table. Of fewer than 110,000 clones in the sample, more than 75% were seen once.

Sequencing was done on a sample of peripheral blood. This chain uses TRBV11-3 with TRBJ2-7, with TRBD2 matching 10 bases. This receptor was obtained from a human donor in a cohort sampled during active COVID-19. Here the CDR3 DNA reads TGTGCCAGCAGCTCCCTAGCGGGGGCCACCTACTACGAGCAGTACTTC. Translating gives CASSSLAGATYYEQYF.